These T cell receptor beta chains were read from a single sample in a study of vaccination effects on CD4 cells after COVID-19. These receptors lack a known antigen. Sequencing was performed with immunoSEQ multiplex PCR; in TCRdb, only in-frame clones are kept and a portion is missing. Of some 56,000 clones detected, around 76% appear once; the ten largest clones hold 5.5%. The material sequenced was CD4+ T cells from PBMCs cultured with HIV peptides, taken before COVID-19 vaccination. All receptors derive from a human donor who had a prior SARS-CoV-2 infection. Each CDR3 is given with its conserved first and last residue. A D gene is named only where the DNA matches it firmly. Size values are once, few and many counts, or a class for expanded clones, and some rows have none.

d_gene: TRBD2
j_gene: TRBJ2-3
v_gene: TRBV2
abundance: NA
CDR3aa: CASSEAEASGSTDTQYF
CDR3nt: TGTGCCAGCAGTGAAGCGGAGGCTAGCGGGAGCACAGATACGCAGTATTTT

d_gene: NA
j_gene: TRBJ2-1
v_gene: TRBV7-2
abundance: NA
CDR3aa: CASGDSNEQFF
CDR3nt: TGTGCCAGCGGTGACAGCAATGAGCAGTTCTTC

d_gene: NA
j_gene: TRBJ2-5
v_gene: TRBV12-5
abundance: NA
CDR3aa: CASGLALGVWQETQYF
CDR3nt: TGTGCTAGTGGTTTGGCACTAGGGGTATGGCAAGAGACCCAGTACTTC

d_gene: NA
j_gene: TRBJ2-5
v_gene: TRBV15
abundance: NA
CDR3aa: CATSRAGTPGTQYF
CDR3nt: TGTGCCACCAGCCGGGCCGGGACCCCGGGGACCCAGTACTTC

d_gene: NA
j_gene: TRBJ2-3
v_gene: TRBV5-1
abundance: NA
CDR3aa: CASSREVSTDTQYF
CDR3nt: TGCGCCAGCAGTCGTGAAGTCAGCACAGATACGCAGTATTTT

d_gene: NA
j_gene: TRBJ2-7
v_gene: TRBV2
abundance: few
CDR3aa: CASSGTREQYF
CDR3nt: TGTGCCAGCAGTGGAACGCGCGAGCAGTACTTC

d_gene: NA
j_gene: TRBJ1-1
v_gene: TRBV6-5
abundance: NA
CDR3aa: CASRRDSYTEAFF
CDR3nt: TGTGCCAGCAGACGCGACAGTTACACTGAAGCTTTCTTT

d_gene: TRBD2
j_gene: TRBJ2-5
v_gene: TRBV7-2
abundance: NA
CDR3aa: CASSMGLAGETQYF
CDR3nt: TGTGCCAGCAGCATGGGACTAGCGGGAGAGACCCAGTACTTC

d_gene: NA
j_gene: TRBJ2-7
v_gene: TRBV2
abundance: NA
CDR3aa: CASSEARQPTTYEQYF
CDR3nt: TGTGCCAGCAGTGAAGCGCGACAGCCTACCACCTACGAGCAGTACTTC

d_gene: NA
j_gene: TRBJ1-2
v_gene: TRBV7-2
abundance: NA
CDR3aa: CASSAGRGYGYTF
CDR3nt: TGTGCCAGCAGCGCCGGTCGAGGCTATGGCTACACCTTC

d_gene: TRBD2
j_gene: TRBJ2-4
v_gene: TRBV11-3
abundance: once
CDR3aa: CASSLDMPTGLAKNIQYF
CDR3nt: TGTGCCAGCAGCTTAGATATGCCGACGGGACTAGCGAAAAACATTCAGTACTTC

d_gene: TRBD2
j_gene: TRBJ2-7
v_gene: TRBV30
abundance: NA
CDR3aa: CAWSVWASGGSYEQYF
CDR3nt: TGTGCCTGGAGTGTATGGGCTAGCGGGGGCTCCTACGAGCAGTACTTC

d_gene: NA
j_gene: TRBJ2-3
v_gene: TRBV5-1
abundance: NA
CDR3aa: CASSFGTLADTQYF
CDR3nt: TGCGCCAGCAGCTTCGGGACCCTAGCAGATACGCAGTATTTT

d_gene: NA
j_gene: TRBJ2-1
v_gene: TRBV15
abundance: NA
CDR3aa: CATSRFTGTHSNEQFF
CDR3nt: TGTGCCACCAGCAGATTCACGGGAACTCATTCCAATGAGCAGTTCTTC

d_gene: NA
j_gene: TRBJ2-3
v_gene: TRBV3-1/TRBV3-2
abundance: few
CDR3aa: CASSQAPNRADTQYF
CDR3nt: TGTGCCAGCAGCCAAGCACCTAACAGGGCAGATACGCAGTATTTT

d_gene: NA
j_gene: TRBJ2-7
v_gene: TRBV30
abundance: NA
CDR3aa: CAWSLDREGEQYF
CDR3nt: TGTGCCTGGAGCTTGGACAGAGAAGGGGAGCAGTACTTC

d_gene: TRBD1
j_gene: TRBJ2-7
v_gene: TRBV7-9
abundance: NA
CDR3aa: CASSSNRGYF
CDR3nt: TGTGCCAGCAGCTCCAACAGGGGGTACTTC

d_gene: NA
j_gene: TRBJ1-4
v_gene: TRBV30
abundance: NA
CDR3aa: CAGIIGGIGEKLFF
CDR3nt: TGTGCCGGAATCATTGGGGGCATCGGGGAAAAACTGTTTTTT

d_gene: NA
j_gene: TRBJ1-3
v_gene: TRBV2
abundance: NA
CDR3aa: CASSADRFSPGNTIYF
CDR3nt: TGTGCCAGCAGTGCGGACAGATTCTCTCCTGGAAACACCATATATTTT

d_gene: NA
j_gene: TRBJ2-3
v_gene: TRBV24-1
abundance: NA
CDR3aa: CATSMTDTQYF
CDR3nt: TGTGCCACCAGTATGACAGATACGCAGTATTTT

d_gene: NA
j_gene: TRBJ2-4
v_gene: TRBV7-9
abundance: many
CDR3aa: CASSLVGGAKNIQYF
CDR3nt: TGTGCCAGCAGCCTCGTGGGGGGAGCCAAAAACATTCAGTACTTC

d_gene: NA
j_gene: TRBJ2-3
v_gene: TRBV6-2/TRBV6-3
abundance: NA
CDR3aa: CASSYSREGTDTQYF
CDR3nt: TGTGCCAGCAGTTACTCGAGAGAGGGCACAGATACGCAGTATTTT

d_gene: TRBD1
j_gene: TRBJ1-1
v_gene: TRBV5-1
abundance: NA
CDR3aa: CATQGAAGNTEAFF
CDR3nt: TGCGCCACCCAGGGGGCCGCGGGGAACACTGAAGCTTTCTTT

d_gene: TRBD2
j_gene: TRBJ2-7
v_gene: TRBV4-3
abundance: NA
CDR3aa: CASSRGGRSYEQYF
CDR3nt: TGCGCCAGCAGCCGGGGGGGACGGAGCTACGAGCAGTACTTC

d_gene: NA
j_gene: TRBJ1-2
v_gene: TRBV7-2
abundance: NA
CDR3aa: CASSPRGGANYGYTF
CDR3nt: TGTGCCAGCAGCCCCCGGGGCGGGGCTAACTATGGCTACACCTTC

d_gene: NA
j_gene: TRBJ2-1
v_gene: TRBV19
abundance: NA
CDR3aa: CASKSQLGFEQFF
CDR3nt: TGTGCCAGTAAATCCCAACTAGGTTTTGAGCAGTTCTTC

d_gene: NA
j_gene: TRBJ1-5
v_gene: TRBV6-6
abundance: NA
CDR3aa: CASSYITGSGQPQHF
CDR3nt: TGTGCCAGCAGTTACATTACAGGGAGCGGTCAGCCCCAGCATTTT

d_gene: TRBD2
j_gene: TRBJ2-7
v_gene: TRBV7-8
abundance: NA
CDR3aa: CASSFVSSGRLGTYEQYF
CDR3nt: TGTGCCAGCAGCTTTGTTTCTAGCGGGAGATTAGGAACCTACGAGCAGTACTTC

d_gene: TRBD2
j_gene: TRBJ2-1
v_gene: TRBV7-9
abundance: few
CDR3aa: CASSLSLAGTINEQFF
CDR3nt: TGTGCCAGCAGCTTAAGTCTAGCGGGAACCATCAATGAGCAGTTCTTC

d_gene: NA
j_gene: TRBJ1-6
v_gene: TRBV11-3
abundance: NA
CDR3aa: CASSLNRDSPLHF
CDR3nt: TGTGCCAGCAGCTTAAATCGGGATTCACCCCTCCACTTT

d_gene: NA
j_gene: TRBJ1-4
v_gene: TRBV7-2
abundance: few
CDR3aa: CASSLGTANEKLFF
CDR3nt: TGTGCCAGCAGCTTAGGGACAGCTAATGAAAAACTGTTTTTT